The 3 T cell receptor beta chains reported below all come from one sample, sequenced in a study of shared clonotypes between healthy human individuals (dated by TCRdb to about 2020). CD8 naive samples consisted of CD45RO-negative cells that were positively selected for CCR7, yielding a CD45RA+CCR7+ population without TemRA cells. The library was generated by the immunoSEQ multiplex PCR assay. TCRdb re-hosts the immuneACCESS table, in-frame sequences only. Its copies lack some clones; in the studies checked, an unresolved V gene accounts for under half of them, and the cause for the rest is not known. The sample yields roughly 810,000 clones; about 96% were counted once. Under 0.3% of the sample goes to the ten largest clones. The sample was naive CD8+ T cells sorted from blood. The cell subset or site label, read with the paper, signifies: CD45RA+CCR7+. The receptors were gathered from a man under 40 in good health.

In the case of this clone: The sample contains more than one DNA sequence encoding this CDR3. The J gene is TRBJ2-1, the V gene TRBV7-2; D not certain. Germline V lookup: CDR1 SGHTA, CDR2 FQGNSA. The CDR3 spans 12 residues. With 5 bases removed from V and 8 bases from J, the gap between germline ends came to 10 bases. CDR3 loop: CASSLVSYEQFF. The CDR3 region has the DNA TGTGCCAGCAGCCTAGTGTCCTATGAGCAGTTCTTC.

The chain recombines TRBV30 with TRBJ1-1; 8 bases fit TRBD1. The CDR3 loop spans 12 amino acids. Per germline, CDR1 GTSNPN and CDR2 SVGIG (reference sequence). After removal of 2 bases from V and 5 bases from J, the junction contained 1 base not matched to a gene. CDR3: CAWSRTGTEAFF. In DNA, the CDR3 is TGTGCCTGGAGTAGGACAGGGACTGAAGCTTTCTTT.

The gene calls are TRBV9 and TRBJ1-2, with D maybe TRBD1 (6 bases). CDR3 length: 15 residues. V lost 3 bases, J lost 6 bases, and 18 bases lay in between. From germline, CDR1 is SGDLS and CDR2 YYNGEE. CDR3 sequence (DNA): TGTGCCAGCAGCGCCCCTCGGGCAGGGGCGCATGGCTACACCTTC. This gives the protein CASSAPRAGAHGYTF.